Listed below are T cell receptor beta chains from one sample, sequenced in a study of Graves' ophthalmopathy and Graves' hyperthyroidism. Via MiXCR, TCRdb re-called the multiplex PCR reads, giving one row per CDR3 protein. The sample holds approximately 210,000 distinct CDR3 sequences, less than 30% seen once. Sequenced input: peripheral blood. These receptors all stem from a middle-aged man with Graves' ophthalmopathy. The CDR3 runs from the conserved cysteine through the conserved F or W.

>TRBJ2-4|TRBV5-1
CASSSGSGGPKNIQYF
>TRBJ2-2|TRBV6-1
CASRRTSGMNTGELFF
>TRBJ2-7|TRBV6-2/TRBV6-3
CASRIPGQGNYEQYF
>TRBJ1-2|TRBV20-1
CSARDDGYGYTF
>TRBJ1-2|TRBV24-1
CATSEDDYGYTF
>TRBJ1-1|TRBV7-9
CASSSGQVNTEAFF
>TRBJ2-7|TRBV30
CAWSPDRGRLNF
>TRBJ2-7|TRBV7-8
CASSLDREAYEQYF
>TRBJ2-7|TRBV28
CASSRYPGTGSYEQYF
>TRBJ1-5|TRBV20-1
CSARGDVSRNQPQHF
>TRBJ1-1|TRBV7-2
CASSPLQGGEAFF
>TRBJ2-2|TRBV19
CASSIDSSGINTGELFF
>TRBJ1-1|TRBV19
CASSLTGPNTEAFF
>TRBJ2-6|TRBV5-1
CASSLDLAGTSSGANVLTF
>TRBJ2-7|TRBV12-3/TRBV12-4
CASSPGGEQYF
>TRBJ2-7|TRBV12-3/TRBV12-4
CASTPGTGRYEQYF
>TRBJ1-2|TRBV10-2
CASSESTGADGYTF
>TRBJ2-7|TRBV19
CASSIGTSVLAEQYF
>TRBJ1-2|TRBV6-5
CASSYGEKNYGYTF
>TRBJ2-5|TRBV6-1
CASRAATGEETQYF
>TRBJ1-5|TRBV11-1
CASSSTGSGPQHF
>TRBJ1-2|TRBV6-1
CASSADPYYGYTF